The sample holds a few counts of the clone carrying this T cell receptor (beta chain). The J segment lost 4 bases and the V segment lost 3 bases, leaving 2 bases of the junction unmatched. The CDR3 is 13 amino acids. CDR1 and CDR2 (germline): SGDLS, YYNGEE. These data are taken from a study of blood T cell repertoires in COVID-19. Study overall: From the United States, Italy and Spain came samples of acute and convalescent COVID-19. PBMCs, B-cell-depleted T cells, or T cells provided the cDNA or gDNA that made up the material.

In the authors' methods: The authors estimated nucleated cell counts from reference gene primer amplification. Clones were read by immunoSEQ multiplex PCR, and TCRdb kept only the in-frame ones, dropping some. That table furnishes V, J and clone size, whereas the DNA furnished D and trimming. The table lists roughly 70,000 clones, 70% to 80% of them singletons. The chain combines TRBV9 with TRBJ2-5; TRBD1 matches at 8 bases. Sequenced: peripheral blood. The sequence was obtained from a man in his 70s with acute or convalescent COVID-19. DNA of the CDR3: TGTGCCAGCAGCGCAGGACAGGGAGAGACCCAGTACTTC. This codes for CASSAGQGETQYF.